The clone carrying this T cell receptor beta chain was counted between two and nine times. The antigen is undetermined. The CDR3 has 13 amino acids. Germline V CDR1 and CDR2: MDHEN, SYDVKM. V was pared by 10 bases and J by 7 bases, with 6 bases of the junction left unmatched. Every bit of the isolated RNA underwent reverse transcription, so sequencing read expressed TCRB transcripts. Sequencing was performed with immunoSEQ multiplex PCR; in TCRdb, only in-frame clones are kept and a portion is missing. The profile shows about 38,000 clones, almost 65% of them singletons. The source of the sample is a study of beta chain features in type 1 diabetes. Overall study results and limits: The study found moderately but significantly shorter TCRB CDR3s in all four CD4+ subsets of Type 1 diabetes patients. Within patients, naive, central memory and Treg TCRB repertoires seemed more similar than within healthy donors.

Purity exceeding 98% was reached by all sorted populations. This chain links TRBV28 with TRBJ1-4; the match to TRBD1 covers 10 bases. This TCR was recovered from a woman in her 30s in good health. The sequencing input was Tregs from blood. CDR3 region: CATSRDRGEKLFF. Written as DNA, the CDR3 is TGTGCCACCTCCCGGGACAGGGGTGAAAAACTGTTTTTT.